A single sample is the source of the 30 T cell receptor beta chains below, sequenced in a study of response to subunit inactivated influenza vaccine. Each CDR3 protein is one row after TCRdb ran MiXCR on the RT-PCR reads. The sample carries about 700,000 distinct CDR3 sequences, 15% to 19% recorded once. The sample in question was PBMCs from blood, obtained roughly 12 days after vaccination. These receptors all come from a man aged 50 or older who received an inactivated influenza vaccine.

The genes are TRBV21-1 and TRBJ1-1; the DNA was not compared with TRBD1, the D call given in the table. TRBV21-1 counts as a pseudogene. This CDR3 region has 16 residues. The CDR3 protein is CASTPPCRGGCTEAFF. The CDR3 nucleotides are TGTGCCAGCACCCCGCCATGTAGGGGGGGGTGCACTGAAGCTTTCTTT.

Only a few counts were recorded for this clonotype. CDR3 sequence reads: CASSPGQAPGPAYF. DNA for the CDR3: TGTGCCAGCAGCCCCGGACAGGCTCCGGGTCCGGCATATTTT. The genes are TRBV12-3 or TRBV12-4 and TRBJ1-3, with 7 bases aligning to TRBD1. The CDR3 has 14 amino acids. Losses at the gene ends were 6 bases for V and 15 bases for J; bases not matched to a gene: 17.

The chain has TRBV20-1 and TRBJ2-7; 12 bases align to TRBD2. V lost 6 bases, J lost 9 bases, and 18 bases stayed unmatched. CDR1 DFQATT and CDR2 SNEGSKA come from the germline V gene (reference sequence). The CDR3 extends over 16 amino acids. Written as DNA, the CDR3 is TGCAGTGCAGCGGGCCCTCGGACTAGCGGGAAGGAGGCGCAGTACTTC. Protein: CSAAGPRTSGKEAQYF.

This sequence joins TRBV28 and TRBJ1-6; possible D gene TRBD1, 5 bases. The germline V gene encodes CDR1 MDHEN and CDR2 SYDVKM. This CDR3 spans 18 amino acids. Between the trimmed V and J ends, which lost 1 base and 0 bases, there was a span of 13 bases. The CDR3 bases are TGTGCCAGCAGTTTATCCCGGGGGTGGAGCTCCTATAATTCACCCCTCCACTTT. Translation gives CASSLSRGWSSYNSPLHF. The full variable domain, with the rest looked up from reference TRBV28 and TRBJ1-6, is DVKVTQSSRYLVKRTGEKVFLECVQDMDHENMFWYRQDPGLGLRLIYFSYDVKMKEKGDIPEGYSVSREKKERFSLILESASTNQTSMYLCASSLSRGWSSYNSPLHFGNGTRLTVT.

This clonotype has only a few counts. The V call is TRBV6-2 or TRBV6-3, the J call TRBJ1-1; TRBD1 agrees at 12 bases. This CDR3 has 13 residues. The V and J ends lost 9 bases and 6 bases, in that order; junction bases with no gene match: 5. Germline loops: CDR1 MNHEY, CDR2 SVGEGT. The DNA for the CDR3 is TGTGCCAGTGGGGACAGGGGGCGTCCTGAAGCTTTCTTT. It translates to CASGDRGRPEAFF.

The chain carries TRBV7-8 and TRBJ1-5; a weak D match, TRBD1 (5 bases). The CDR3 extends over 13 amino acids. V lost 1 base, J lost 7 bases, and 8 bases lay in between. CDR1 is SGHVS and CDR2 is FQNEAQ in the germline V gene. The CDR3 loop reads CASSLEGWQPQHF. The CDR3 DNA is TGTGCCAGCAGCTTAGAGGGGTGGCAGCCCCAGCATTTT. Drawing the rest from reference TRBV7-8 and TRBJ1-5, the complete variable domain is GAGVSQSPRYKVAKRGQDVALRCDPISGHVSLFWYQQALGQGPEFLTYFQNEAQLDKSGLPSDRFFAERPEGSVSTLKIQRTQQEDSAVYLCASSLEGWQPQHFGDGTRLSIL.

The table lists this clonotype with a few counts. DNA for the CDR3: TGCGCCAGCAGCCACCTGGACAGGGTTGAGCCCCAGCATTTT. Protein: CASSHLDRVEPQHF. V is TRBV4-1 and J is TRBJ1-5; 8 nucleotides match TRBD1. J was trimmed by 8 bases and V by 3 bases; bases with no gene match: 6. The length of the CDR3 is 14 residues. Germline CDR1 MGHRA, CDR2 YSYEKL.

This clonotype was counted a few times. The V and J genes are TRBV5-6 and TRBJ2-3; no firm D call. The CDR3 loop spans 14 amino acids. Per germline, CDR1 SGHDT and CDR2 YYEEEE. V lost 0 bases, J lost 2 bases, and 7 bases lay in between. The CDR3 DNA reads TGTGCCAGCAGCTTGGAGACTCTCACAGATACGCAGTATTTT. Translated: CASSLETLTDTQYF.

There are many counts of this clonotype. The chain combines TRBV20-1 with TRBJ2-7; D is possibly TRBD1 (6 bases). The germline gives CDR1 DFQATT, CDR2 SNEGSKA (reference sequence). Trimming pared 3 bases from V and 2 bases from J, leaving 14 bases between. This CDR3 is built from 14 residues. The CDR3 protein is CSARGQGTTYEQYF. DNA of the CDR3: TGCAGTGCTAGGGGGCAGGGGACCACCTACGAGCAGTACTTC.

This chain connects TRBV6-1 to TRBJ2-1; 8 bases are a match to TRBD2. In germline, CDR1 is MNHNS, CDR2 SASEGT. The CDR3 spans 15 residues. Losses at the gene ends were 6 bases for V and 0 bases for J; bases not matched to a gene: 4. The chain's CDR3 is CASSRGGTSYNEQFF. Written as DNA, the CDR3 is TGTGCCAGCAGCCGGGGGGGGACCTCCTACAATGAGCAGTTCTTC.

The rearrangement links TRBV15 to TRBJ2-5; D remains ambiguous. In germline, CDR1 is LNHNV, CDR2 YYDKDF (reference sequence). This CDR3 has 15 amino acids. Deletions cut 0 bases from V and 0 bases from J, with 8 bases between. The CDR3 coding sequence is TGTGCCACCAGCAGAGATAATAAGAACCAAGAGACCCAGTACTTC. It yields the protein CATSRDNKNQETQYF.

The gene calls are TRBV28 and TRBJ2-7, with TRBD1 identical over 9 bases. Germline V gives CDR1 MDHEN, CDR2 SYDVKM. The trim removed 6 bases at V and 2 bases at J, leaving 8 bases unmatched. The CDR3 length is 15 residues. Here the CDR3 DNA reads TGTGCCAGCAGACAGACCGGGACAGGGACCTACGAGCAGTACTTC. As protein: CASRQTGTGTYEQYF.

This clonotype has at least ten counts. V gene TRBV7-2 combines with J gene TRBJ2-7, with TRBD1 matching over 10 bases. Germline V CDR1 and CDR2: SGHTA, FQGNSA. V trimming: 3 bases; J trimming: 4 bases; junction bases outside the gene matches: 12. The CDR3 runs 17 residues. Here the CDR3 reads CASSFRPQTGGRYEQYF. In DNA form, the CDR3 reads TGTGCCAGCAGCTTCCGACCTCAGACAGGGGGCCGGTACGAGCAGTACTTC. The whole variable domain, remainder taken from reference TRBV7-2 and TRBJ2-7, is GAGVSQSPSNKVTEKGKDVELRCDPISGHTALYWYRQSLGQGLEFLIYFQGNSAPDKSGLPSDRFSAERTGGSVSTLTIQRTQQEDSAVYLCASSFRPQTGGRYEQYFGPGTRLTVT.

The gene calls are TRBV6-2 or TRBV6-3 and TRBJ2-2; D ambiguous. Trimming pared 6 bases from V and 5 bases from J, leaving 7 bases between. The length of the CDR3 is 12 residues. The V gene's germline CDR1 is MNHEY and CDR2 SVGEGT. The CDR3: CASSQQTGELFF. The CDR3 region has the DNA TGTGCCAGCAGCCAGCAGACCGGGGAGCTGTTTTTT.

This clonotype was observed at least ten times. Germline is not matched at one junction end, which may reflect a read error. The chain combines TRBV5-1 with TRBJ2-3; 15 bases match TRBD2. CDR1 is SGHRS and CDR2 is YFSETQ in the germline V gene. CDR3 length: 16 residues. CDR3 loop: CASSLGLAGGTDTQYF. The CDR3 nucleotides are TGTGCCAGCAGCTTGGGACTAGCGGGAGGAACAGATACGCAGTATTTT.

V is TRBV5-3 and J is TRBJ2-3; D is perhaps TRBD1 (6 bases). TRBV5-3 is an ORF for which the function is uncertain. V lost 0 bases and J 2 bases, leaving 13 bases between the germline ends. CDR3 length equals 16 residues. DNA for the CDR3: TGTGCCAGAAGCTTGGGTCTCCAGGGGTACACAGATACGCAGTATTTT. This codes for CARSLGLQGYTDTQYF.

The CDR3 is CASSPSYRTDTQYF. CDR3 DNA sequence: TGTGCCAGCAGCCCTTCATATCGCACAGATACGCAGTATTTT. The genes are TRBV27 and TRBJ2-3, with unresolved D. V lost 6 bases and J lost 1, with 11 bases in between. Germline V gene data show CDR1 as MNHEY and CDR2 as SMNVEV (reference sequence). The CDR3 is 14 amino acids.

This clonotype appeared a few times. The J gene is TRBJ2-1, the V gene TRBV20-1; TRBD1 matches at 9 bases. The CDR3 consists of 12 residues. Trimming at V came to 7 bases and at J to 7 bases, leaving 5 bases not matched to a gene. Per germline, CDR1 DFQATT and CDR2 SNEGSKA (reference sequence). CDR3 nucleotide sequence: TGCAGTGTAAACAGGGGGCAAAATGAGCAGTTCTTC. Encoded protein: CSVNRGQNEQFF.

V usage is TRBV10-3 and J usage is TRBJ2-2; 11 positions match TRBD2. With V trimmed by 0 bases and J by 7 bases, 4 bases remained unmatched. There are 16 residues in the CDR3. CDR1 and CDR2 (germline): ENHRY, SYGVKD. This CDR3 is CAISESSGRAGGELFF. The CDR3, as DNA: TGTGCCATCAGTGAGTCTAGCGGGAGGGCCGGCGGGGAGCTGTTTTTT.

This clonotype showed up many times. The rearrangement joins TRBV5-1 to TRBJ1-1; possible D gene TRBD1, 5 bases. Germline lookup yields CDR1 SGHRS and CDR2 YFSETQ. The V and J ends lost 0 bases and 2 bases respectively, with 8 bases between them. The CDR3 consists of 14 residues. CDR3: CASSLEGSNTEAFF. The CDR3 nucleotides are TGCGCCAGCAGCTTGGAGGGGTCTAACACTGAAGCTTTCTTT.

This clonotype was seen a handful of times. The chain joins TRBV4-3 to TRBJ2-7; a weak D match, TRBD2 (6 bases). The CDR3 contains 15 residues. Germline V gives CDR1 LGHNA, CDR2 YSLEER. Trimming removed 4 bases from V and 0 bases from J, with 13 bases in between. The CDR3 nucleotides are TGCGCCAGCAGCCCGGCTCTAGCGTTCTCCTACGAGCAGTACTTC. Translating gives CASSPALAFSYEQYF.

V is TRBV9 and J is TRBJ2-3, with 9 bases aligning to TRBD2. Looked up from germline, CDR1 is SGDLS and CDR2 is YYNGEE. Trimming removed 4 bases from V and 1 base from J; junction bases left unmatched: 7. The CDR3 is made up of 16 amino acids. As DNA, the CDR3 is TGTGCCAGCAGCTTCTCCCGGACTAGCGGCACAGATACGCAGTATTTT. Amino acids: CASSFSRTSGTDTQYF.

This clonotype was counted a few times. The chain has TRBV29-1 and TRBJ1-3, with 8 bases that match TRBD1. This CDR3 has 14 residues. V was clipped by 1 base and J by 3 bases; unmatched bases: 2. Germline lookup yields CDR1 SQVTM and CDR2 ANQGSEA. The CDR3 nucleotides are TGCAGCGTTGAAGTGACAGGGGTTGGAAACACCATATATTTT. As protein: CSVEVTGVGNTIYF.

This clonotype was seen more than once but under ten times. The chain employs TRBV12-3 or TRBV12-4 and TRBJ2-7; the D gene could be TRBD1 or TRBD2 (5 bases each). Trimming shortened V by 0 bases and J by 3 bases, and 12 bases separated the two germline ends. There are 15 residues in the CDR3. CDR3 amino acids: CASSLALRDLYEQYF. In DNA, the CDR3 is TGTGCCAGCAGTTTAGCGCTTAGGGACCTCTACGAGCAGTACTTC.

This clonotype was counted once. The chain couples TRBV20-1 to TRBJ2-7, with 12 nucleotides matching TRBD2. The V segment lost 2 bases and the J segment 1 base; nucleotides outside the gene matches: 6. CDR3 size: 16 residues. Germline V gives CDR1 DFQATT, CDR2 SNEGSKA (reference sequence). This chain's CDR3 is CSARSVTSGSSYEQYF. The CDR3 DNA reads as TGCAGTGCTAGATCAGTGACTAGCGGGAGTTCCTACGAGCAGTACTTC.

The sample holds a few counts of this clonotype. The rearrangement uses TRBV5-1 and TRBJ2-1, with D perhaps matching TRBD1 (5 bases). CDR1 is SGHRS, CDR2 YFSETQ, per germline. The CDR3 sequence is 15 residues long. V was shortened by 6 bases and J by 1 base, with 14 bases between the two germline ends. Here the CDR3 DNA reads TGCGCCAGCACCGGCAGGGCCCTTTCCTACAATGAGCAGTTCTTC. This sequence encodes CASTGRALSYNEQFF.

About this clonotype: Mismatch with germline at one junction end may stem from a read error. The rearrangement joins TRBV5-1 to TRBJ2-1, with D possibly matching TRBD1 (6 bases). This CDR3 spans 15 amino acids. Germline values: CDR1 SGHRS, CDR2 YFSETQ. The CDR3 bases are TGCGCCAGCAGATTGGATAGTGCAGGGGCCGATGAGCAGTTCTTC. Its protein product is CASRLDSAGADEQFF.

This clonotype showed up just a few times. The chain has TRBV3-1 and TRBJ2-1; D is ambiguous. CDR3 length equals 13 residues. CDR1 is LGHDT and CDR2 is YNNKEL in the germline V gene (reference sequence). V dropped 4 bases and J dropped 10 bases, with 14 bases sitting between them. DNA for the CDR3: TGTGCCAGCAGCCCAGAGTCGTCTCCCGAGCAGTTCTTC. It yields the protein CASSPESSPEQFF.

V gene TRBV7-2 combines with J gene TRBJ2-7; D uncertain. The CDR3 spans 15 residues. Germline CDR1 and CDR2: SGHTA and FQGNSA. V was trimmed by 0 bases and J by 2 bases, leaving 11 bases between them. For the CDR3, the DNA is TGTGCCAGCAGCTTAGCAAGTGGCACACCCTACGAGCAGTACTTC. This gives the protein CASSLASGTPYEQYF.

The rearrangement uses TRBV23-1 and TRBJ2-7, with D unclear. TRBV23-1 falls under the ORF class, with uncertain function. V shed 6 bases and J shed 0 bases, with 12 bases lying between them. The CDR3 spans 14 residues. The CDR3 protein is CASRPYTPSYEQYF. CDR3 DNA sequence: TGCGCCAGCAGGCCCTACACCCCCTCCTACGAGCAGTACTTC.